Sequencing of this TCR beta chain was carried out in a study of shared clonotypes between healthy human individuals. Assay: immunoSEQ multiplex PCR; the TCRdb copy retains only in-frame clones and omits some. The table lists about 2.3 million clones, 85% to 95% of them singletons. Participating donors were healthy, HIV-negative adults free of recent acute infections or vaccinations. All participating donors were Caucasian adults from Nashville, Tennessee. Study-wide points: Among donors, the sharing of clonotypes was expected to be influenced by sequencing depth.

Concerning this clone: Its antigen is undetermined.

This CDR3 has 16 residues. V was clipped by 6 bases and J by 0 bases; unmatched bases: 8. Germline CDR1 ENHRY, CDR2 SYGVKD. J is TRBJ2-3 and V is TRBV10-3; 8 positions agree with TRBD1. Sequenced sample: naive CD4+ T cells from PBMCs. Subset meaning: CD45RA+ positively selected. The sequence derives from a man between 18 and 35 years old in good health. Some clones in this sample may be carry-over from other donors' samples. This CDR3 is CAISQMTGASTDTQYF. In nucleotides, the CDR3 is TGTGCCATCAGCCAAATGACAGGGGCTAGCACAGATACGCAGTATTTT.